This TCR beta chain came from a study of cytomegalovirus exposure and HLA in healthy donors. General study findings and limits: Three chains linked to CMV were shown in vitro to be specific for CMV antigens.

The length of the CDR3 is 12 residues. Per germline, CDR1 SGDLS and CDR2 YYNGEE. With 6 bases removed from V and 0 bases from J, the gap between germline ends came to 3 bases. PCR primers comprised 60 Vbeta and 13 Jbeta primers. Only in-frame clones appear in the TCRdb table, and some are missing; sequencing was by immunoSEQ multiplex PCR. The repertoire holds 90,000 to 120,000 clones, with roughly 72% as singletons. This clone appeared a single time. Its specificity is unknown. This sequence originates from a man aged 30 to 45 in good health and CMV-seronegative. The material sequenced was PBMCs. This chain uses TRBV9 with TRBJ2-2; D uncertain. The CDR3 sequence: CASTANTGELFF. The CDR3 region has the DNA TGTGCCAGCACCGCGAACACCGGGGAGCTGTTTTTT.